A selection of T cell receptor beta chains follows, all from one sample in a study of post-analysis software for immune sequencing data. TCRdb used MiXCR to reprocess the PCR reads, holding one entry per CDR3 protein. Of hundreds of thousands of distinct CDR3 sequences in the sample, 44% were seen once. The sample comprised blood. Receptors were obtained from a girl aged 5 to 17 with multiple sclerosis. Both conserved end residues are part of each CDR3. A D gene is named only where the DNA matches it firmly. Part of the rows lack a size; the others show once, few, many or a class for expanded clones.

V gene	clone size	D gene	J gene	CDR3 DNA	CDR3 protein
TRBV15	few	.	TRBJ2-1	TGTGCCACCAGCAGAGGTGGCGGTCAGACTGATTTCTACAATGAGCAGTTCTTC	CATSRGGGQTDFYNEQFF
TRBV5-1	.	TRBD1	TRBJ2-7	TGCGCCAGCAGCTCTATGAGAACAGGGGTCGAGCAGTACTTC	CASSSMRTGVEQYF
TRBV29-1	few	.	TRBJ1-2	TGCAGCGTTGAAGCCGGTGCGACGGACCTTTACACCTTC	CSVEAGATDLYTF
TRBV12-5	.	.	TRBJ2-3	TGTGCTAGTGGTTTAGGGATCCCGGATACGCAGTATTTT	CASGLGIPDTQYF
TRBV27	few	TRBD1	TRBJ1-4	TGTGCCAGCAGTCAACCCGGGACAGGGAATGAAAAACTGTTTTTT	CASSQPGTGNEKLFF
TRBV6-6	.	TRBD1	TRBJ1-6	TGTGCCAGCAGTTACCGGGACAGAGGAGGTTCACCCCTCCACTTT	CASSYRDRGGSPLHF
TRBV5-1	once	TRBD2	TRBJ2-1	TGCGCCAGCAGCTTGCGGCTAGCGGGGGGGGCCGATGAGCAGTTCTTC	CASSLRLAGGADEQFF
TRBV29-1	.	.	TRBJ2-3	TGCAGCGTGAGGGGCCGATACACAGATACGCAGTATTTT	CSVRGRYTDTQYF
TRBV7-2	few	.	TRBJ2-1	TGTGCCAGCAACCCCGGAAGCGGCAATGAGCAGTTCTTC	CASNPGSGNEQFF
TRBV4-2	few	TRBD2	TRBJ2-7	TGTGCCAGCAGCCAGACCGTCATTAGCGGGAGGGATTTGGGGGAGCAGTACTTC	CASSQTVISGRDLGEQYF
TRBV27	.	.	TRBJ2-1	TGTGCCAGCAGTATGGGGGTAGCTGTATATGAGCAGTTCTTC	CASSMGVAVYEQFF
TRBV7-2	.	TRBD2	TRBJ2-7	TGTGCCAGCAGCTTAGCGGGGACTAGCGCGAACTACGAGCAGTACTTC	CASSLAGTSANYEQYF
TRBV3-1	once	TRBD1	TRBJ2-7	TGTGCCAGCAGCCCGGGACAGGGCGTCTCCTACGAGCAGTACTTC	CASSPGQGVSYEQYF
TRBV29-1	few	TRBD1	TRBJ2-7	TGCAGCGTGAGTTGGACAGGGGGCAGCGAGCAGTACTTC	CSVSWTGGSEQYF
TRBV5-1	.	TRBD1	TRBJ1-2	TGCGCCAGCAGCTCTCAGGGGGTAGCTGGCTACACCTTC	CASSSQGVAGYTF
TRBV4-1	.	TRBD1	TRBJ2-1	TGCGCCAGCAGCCAGGAGACAGGGGGCGCCTACAATGAGCAGTTCTTC	CASSQETGGAYNEQFF
TRBV13	.	TRBD1	TRBJ2-6	TGTGCCAGCATCCGGGACAGGGCTTCTGGGGCCAACGTCCTGACTTTC	CASIRDRASGANVLTF
TRBV10-3	.	TRBD2	TRBJ2-1	TGTGCCATCAAGAGCGGGAGGGCCGACGAGCAGTTCTTC	CAIKSGRADEQFF
TRBV7-9	.	TRBD2	TRBJ2-1	TGTGCCAGCAGCTCAGGACTAGTTCCTTACAATGAGCAGTTCTTC	CASSSGLVPYNEQFF
TRBV6-6	.	.	TRBJ1-2	TGTGCCAGCATCTCGGACAGTGATTATGGCTACACCTTC	CASISDSDYGYTF
TRBV12-3/TRBV12-4	.	.	TRBJ1-2	TGTGCCAGCAGTGACCAGGAAAACTATGGCTACACCTTC	CASSDQENYGYTF
TRBV7-6	.	.	TRBJ1-5	TGTGCCAGCAGCTTAAGATCAGGGGCCCATAGCAATCAGCCCCAGCATTTT	CASSLRSGAHSNQPQHF
TRBV20-1	once	.	TRBJ2-7	TGCAGTGCTAGACGGTTTGGGGGGCAGTACGAGCAGTACTTC	CSARRFGGQYEQYF